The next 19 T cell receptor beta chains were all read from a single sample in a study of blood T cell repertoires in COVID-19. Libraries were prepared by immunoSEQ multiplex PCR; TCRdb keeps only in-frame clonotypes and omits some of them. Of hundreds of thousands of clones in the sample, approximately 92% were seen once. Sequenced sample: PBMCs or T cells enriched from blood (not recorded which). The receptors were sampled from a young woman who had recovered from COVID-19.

CDR3 sequence: CASSLHSGGAAYEQYF. CDR3 DNA sequence: TGTGCCAGCAGCCTTCATAGCGGGGGGGCCGCCTACGAGCAGTACTTC. The chain employs TRBV27 and TRBJ2-7; 11 nucleotides line up with TRBD2. The CDR3 length is 16 residues. The germline V gene has CDR1 MNHEY and CDR2 SMNVEV (reference sequence). Trimming removed 6 bases from V and 2 bases from J; junction bases left unmatched: 9.

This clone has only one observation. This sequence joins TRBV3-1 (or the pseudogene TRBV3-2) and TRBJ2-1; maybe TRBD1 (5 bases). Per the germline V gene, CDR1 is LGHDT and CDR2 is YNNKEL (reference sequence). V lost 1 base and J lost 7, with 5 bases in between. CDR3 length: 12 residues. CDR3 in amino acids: CASSQGTNEQFF. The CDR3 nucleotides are TGTGCCAGCAGCCAAGGGACAAATGAGCAGTTCTTC.

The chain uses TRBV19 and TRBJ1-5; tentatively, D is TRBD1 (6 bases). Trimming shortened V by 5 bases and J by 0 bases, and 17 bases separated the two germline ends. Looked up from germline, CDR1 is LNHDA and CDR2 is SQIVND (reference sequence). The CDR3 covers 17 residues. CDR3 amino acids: CASSATSGQLSNQPQHF. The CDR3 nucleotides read TGTGCCAGTAGTGCGACCTCCGGACAGCTTAGCAATCAGCCCCAGCATTTT.

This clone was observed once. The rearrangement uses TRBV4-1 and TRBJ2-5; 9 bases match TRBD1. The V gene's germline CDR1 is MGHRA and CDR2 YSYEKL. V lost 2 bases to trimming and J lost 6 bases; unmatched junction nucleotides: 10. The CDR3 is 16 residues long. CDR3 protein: CASSQLAGQGVKTQYF. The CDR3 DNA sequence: TGCGCCAGCAGCCAATTGGCGGGACAGGGAGTAAAGACCCAGTACTTC.

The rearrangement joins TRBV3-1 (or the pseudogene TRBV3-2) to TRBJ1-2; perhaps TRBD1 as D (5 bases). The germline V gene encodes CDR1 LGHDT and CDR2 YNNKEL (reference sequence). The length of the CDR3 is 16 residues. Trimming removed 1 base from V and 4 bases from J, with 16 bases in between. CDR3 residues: CASSQAGGLLLYGYTF. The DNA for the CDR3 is TGTGCCAGCAGCCAAGCCGGGGGACTACTGCTCTATGGCTACACCTTC.

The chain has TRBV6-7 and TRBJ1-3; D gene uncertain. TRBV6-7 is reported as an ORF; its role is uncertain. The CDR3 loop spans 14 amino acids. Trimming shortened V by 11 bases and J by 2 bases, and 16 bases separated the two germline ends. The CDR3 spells CARSGEIAGNTIYF. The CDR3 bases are TGTGCCCGTTCCGGGGAGATTGCTGGAAACACCATATATTTT.

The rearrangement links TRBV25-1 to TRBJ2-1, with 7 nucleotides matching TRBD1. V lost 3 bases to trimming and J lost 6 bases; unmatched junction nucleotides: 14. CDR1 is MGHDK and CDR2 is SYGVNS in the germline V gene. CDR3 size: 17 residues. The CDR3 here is CASSELSGRPGGNEQFF. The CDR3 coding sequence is TGTGCCAGCAGTGAGTTATCGGGCCGCCCAGGGGGCAATGAGCAGTTCTTC.

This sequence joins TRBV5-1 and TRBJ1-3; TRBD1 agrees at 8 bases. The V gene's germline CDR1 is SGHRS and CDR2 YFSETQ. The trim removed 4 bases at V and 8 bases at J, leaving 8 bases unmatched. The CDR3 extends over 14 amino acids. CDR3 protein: CASSPGQVGDTIYF. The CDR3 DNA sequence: TGCGCCAGCAGCCCGGGACAGGTCGGAGACACCATATATTTT. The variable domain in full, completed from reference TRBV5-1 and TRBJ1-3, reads KAGVTQTPRYLIKTRGQQVTLSCSPISGHRSVSWYQQTPGQGLQFLFEYFSETQRNKGNFPGRFSGRQFSNSRSEMNVSTLELGDSALYLCASSPGQVGDTIYFGEGSWLTVV.

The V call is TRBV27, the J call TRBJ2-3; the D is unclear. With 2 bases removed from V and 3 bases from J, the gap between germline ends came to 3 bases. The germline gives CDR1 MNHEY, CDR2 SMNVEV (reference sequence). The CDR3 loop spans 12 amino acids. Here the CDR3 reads CASSLPTDTQYF. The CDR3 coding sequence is TGTGCCAGCAGTTTACCTACAGATACGCAGTATTTT.

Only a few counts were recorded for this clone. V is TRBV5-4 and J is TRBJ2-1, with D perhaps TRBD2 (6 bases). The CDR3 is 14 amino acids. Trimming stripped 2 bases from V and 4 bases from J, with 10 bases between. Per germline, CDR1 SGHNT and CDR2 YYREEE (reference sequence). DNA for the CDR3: TGTGCCAGCAGCTTAAGGAGGGATTACAATGAGCAGTTCTTC. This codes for CASSLRRDYNEQFF.

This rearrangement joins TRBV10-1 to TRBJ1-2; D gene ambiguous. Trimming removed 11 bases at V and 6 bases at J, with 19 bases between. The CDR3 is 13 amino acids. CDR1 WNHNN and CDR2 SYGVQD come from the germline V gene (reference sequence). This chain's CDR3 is CAGGSGFKDGYTF. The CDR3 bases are TGCGCCGGCGGCAGCGGGTTTAAGGATGGCTACACCTTC.

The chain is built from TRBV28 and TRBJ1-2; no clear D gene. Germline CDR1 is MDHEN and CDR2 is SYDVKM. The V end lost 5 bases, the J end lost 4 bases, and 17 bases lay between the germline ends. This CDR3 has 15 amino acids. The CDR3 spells CASSTDPNSGYGYTF. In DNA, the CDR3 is TGTGCCAGCAGTACCGACCCCAATTCGGGCTATGGCTACACCTTC.

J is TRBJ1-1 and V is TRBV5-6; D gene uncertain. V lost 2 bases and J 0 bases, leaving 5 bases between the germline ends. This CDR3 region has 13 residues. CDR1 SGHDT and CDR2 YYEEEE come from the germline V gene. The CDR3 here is CASSFGLNTEAFF. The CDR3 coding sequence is TGTGCCAGCAGCTTTGGGCTGAACACTGAAGCTTTCTTT.

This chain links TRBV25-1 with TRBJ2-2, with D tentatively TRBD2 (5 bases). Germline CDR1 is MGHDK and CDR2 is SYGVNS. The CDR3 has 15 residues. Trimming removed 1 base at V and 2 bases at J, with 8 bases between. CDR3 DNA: TGTGCCAGCAGTGAATTCGGGGTTAACACCGGGGAGCTGTTTTTT. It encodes CASSEFGVNTGELFF.

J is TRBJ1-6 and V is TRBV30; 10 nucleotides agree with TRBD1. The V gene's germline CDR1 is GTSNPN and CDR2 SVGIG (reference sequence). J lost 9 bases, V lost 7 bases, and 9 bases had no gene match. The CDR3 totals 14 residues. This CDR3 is CASQKGQGFSPLHF. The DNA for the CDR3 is TGTGCCTCCCAAAAGGGACAGGGGTTTTCACCCCTCCACTTT.

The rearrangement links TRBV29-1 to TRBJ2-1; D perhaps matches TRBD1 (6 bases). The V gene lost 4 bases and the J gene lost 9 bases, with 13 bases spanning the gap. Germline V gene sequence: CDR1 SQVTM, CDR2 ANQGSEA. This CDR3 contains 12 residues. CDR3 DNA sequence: TGCAGCGTTGTTTCAGGGGTAGGTGAGCAGTTCTTC. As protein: CSVVSGVGEQFF.

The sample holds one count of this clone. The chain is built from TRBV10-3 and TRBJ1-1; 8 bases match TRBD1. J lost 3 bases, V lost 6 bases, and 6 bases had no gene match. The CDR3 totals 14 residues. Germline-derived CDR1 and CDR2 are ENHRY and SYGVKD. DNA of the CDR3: TGTGCCATCAGCTTAGGACAGGGAGACACTGAAGCTTTCTTT. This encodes CAISLGQGDTEAFF.

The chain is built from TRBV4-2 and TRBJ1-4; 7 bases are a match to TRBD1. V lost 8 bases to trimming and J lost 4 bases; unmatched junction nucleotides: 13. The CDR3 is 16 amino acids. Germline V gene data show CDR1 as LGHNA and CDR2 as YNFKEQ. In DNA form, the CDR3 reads TGTGCCAGCCGATCTGAACCGGACAGGATTAATGAAAAACTGTTTTTT. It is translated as CASRSEPDRINEKLFF.

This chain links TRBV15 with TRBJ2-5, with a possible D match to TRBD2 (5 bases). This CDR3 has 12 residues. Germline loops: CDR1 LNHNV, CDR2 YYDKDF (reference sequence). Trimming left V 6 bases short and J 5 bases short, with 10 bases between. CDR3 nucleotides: TGTGCCACCAGTTTAGCGAGGGAGACCCAGTACTTC. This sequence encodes CATSLARETQYF.